This T cell receptor beta chain originates from a study of blood T cell repertoires in COVID-19. Clones were sequenced by immunoSEQ multiplex PCR, and TCRdb holds only the in-frame ones, with some missing. The sample lists about 150,000 clones, 75% to 90% occurring once. Germline V gives CDR1 KGHSH, CDR2 LQKENI. With 2 bases removed from V and 1 base from J, the gap between germline ends came to 11 bases. The CDR3 runs 15 residues. This rearrangement joins TRBV18 to TRBJ1-1, with D maybe TRBD1 (6 bases). The specimen sequenced was peripheral blood. This receptor was identified in a man in his sixties with active or convalescent COVID-19. CDR3 bases: TGTGCCAGCTCACCATTAAGGACAGAGAACACTGAAGCTTTCTTT. Protein product: CASSPLRTENTEAFF.